The 30 T cell receptor beta chains below all came from one sample that was sequenced in a study of sequential checkpoint blockade in melanoma. Clones were sequenced by immunoSEQ multiplex PCR, and TCRdb holds only the in-frame ones, with some missing. This table has more than 25,000 clones, roughly 89% appearing once. Treatment specified: randomized to nivolumab then ipilimumab (arm A) or the reverse (arm B). The sequencing here drew on CD8+ T cells sorted from blood (inferred from file names), taken from a patient given nivolumab and ipilimumab in sequence. These receptors were obtained from a human donor with melanoma.

CDR3: CASISSSYEQYF. DNA for the CDR3: TGTGCCAGCATCTCCAGTTCCTACGAGCAGTACTTC. This chain connects TRBV6-6 to TRBJ2-7; D is uncertain. Germline CDR1 is MNHNY and CDR2 is SVGAGI (reference sequence). Trimming took 7 bases from V and 1 from J, leaving 8 bases between them. This CDR3 region has 12 residues.

This clone showed up just once. This chain uses TRBV6-5 with TRBJ1-3, with D tentatively TRBD1 (5 bases). V was trimmed by 5 bases and J by 4 bases, leaving 15 bases between them. Germline assignment: CDR1 MNHEY and CDR2 SVGAGI. CDR3 length: 15 residues. DNA for the CDR3: TGTGCCAGCAGTCCACCGCGGGGGTTGGGAAACACCATATATTTT. Encoded protein: CASSPPRGLGNTIYF.

V usage is TRBV18 and J usage is TRBJ2-5; 12 bases are shared with TRBD1. Germline assignment: CDR1 KGHSH and CDR2 LQKENI. With 0 bases clipped from V and 5 bases from J, the junction kept 4 bases outside the gene matches. There are 16 residues in the CDR3. CDR3 bases: TGTGCCAGCTCACCACCGGGACAGGGGGCTTTCGAGACCCAGTACTTC. Its translation is CASSPPGQGAFETQYF.

The rearrangement links TRBV6-5 to TRBJ1-2, with a weak D call TRBD1 (6 bases). The germline V gene has CDR1 MNHEY and CDR2 SVGAGI. This CDR3 contains 14 residues. V lost 0 bases to trimming and J lost 1 base, with 6 bases between them. The CDR3 DNA reads as TGTGCCAGCAGTTACTCAGGGGGTAACTATGGCTACACCTTC. Amino acid sequence: CASSYSGGNYGYTF.

This clone was counted between two and nine times. The chain combines TRBV7-9 with TRBJ1-3; D is perhaps TRBD1 (6 bases). The CDR3 contains 14 residues. Germline CDR1 is SEHNR and CDR2 is FQNEAQ (reference sequence). The V gene lost 4 bases and the J gene lost 4 bases, with 11 bases spanning the gap. The CDR3 loop is CASSSRTVGNTIYF. The CDR3 DNA is TGTGCCAGCAGCTCCCGGACAGTCGGAAACACCATATATTTT.

The chain links TRBV29-1 to TRBJ1-2; D might be TRBD1 (6 bases). Per germline, CDR1 SQVTM and CDR2 ANQGSEA. This CDR3 comprises 18 residues. The V end was cut by 5 bases, the J end by 3 bases, with 28 bases between. The CDR3 loop is CSVQGRSRDLDRYYGYTF. The CDR3 coding sequence is TGCAGCGTTCAAGGCCGATCCCGAGACTTGGACAGATACTATGGCTACACCTTC.

This sequence joins TRBV7-3 and TRBJ1-2; D might be TRBD1 (5 bases). The V gene lost 5 bases and the J gene lost 8 bases, with 15 bases spanning the gap. Looked up from germline, CDR1 is SGHTA and CDR2 is FQGTGA. The CDR3 is 13 amino acids. CDR3 sequence reads: CASSATGLWGYTF. Here the CDR3 DNA reads TGTGCCAGCAGCGCCACAGGATTGTGGGGCTACACCTTC.

V usage is TRBV7-2 and J usage is TRBJ2-7; possible D gene TRBD2, 7 bases. With 4 bases removed from V and 4 bases from J, the gap between germline ends came to 17 bases. Germline CDR1 SGHTA, CDR2 FQGNSA. The CDR3 extends over 15 amino acids. The CDR3 DNA reads as TGTGCCAGCAGCTCCGGGGGAGGGCAGGGGTACGAGCAGTACTTC. This encodes CASSSGGGQGYEQYF.

The genes are TRBV5-1 and TRBJ2-1; 8 bases align to TRBD1. Unmatched junction bases numbered 15, after V lost 6 bases and J lost 10 bases. Germline assignment: CDR1 SGHRS and CDR2 YFSETQ. The length of the CDR3 is 15 residues. CDR3 coding DNA: TGCGCCAGCACCAAGGGGTGGACAGGGATCAGGGAGCAGTTCTTC. The encoded protein is CASTKGWTGIREQFF.

This chain connects TRBV19 to TRBJ2-3; 9 nucleotides agree with TRBD2. Germline CDR1 LNHDA, CDR2 SQIVND (reference sequence). Germline trimming cut 3 bases from V and 3 bases from J; bases unmatched to any gene: 4. The CDR3 runs to 15 residues. The CDR3 here is CASSMGSGGTDTQYF. In DNA, the CDR3 is TGTGCCAGTAGTATGGGGAGCGGGGGGACAGATACGCAGTATTTT.

V and J are TRBV19 and TRBJ1-1, with a tentative D call TRBD1 (6 bases). There are 17 residues in the CDR3. Germline assignment: CDR1 LNHDA and CDR2 SQIVND (reference sequence). Trimming shortened V by 0 bases and J by 3 bases, and 17 bases separated the two germline ends. CDR3 residues: CASSIDFPGPGDTEAFF. In nucleotides, the CDR3 is TGTGCCAGTAGTATAGACTTTCCGGGACCAGGGGACACTGAAGCTTTCTTT.

This clone was seen a handful of times. The chain couples TRBV7-9 to TRBJ2-7; 9 bases agree with TRBD1. Per germline, CDR1 SEHNR and CDR2 FQNEAQ (reference sequence). Trimming removed 4 bases from V and 3 bases from J; junction bases left unmatched: 7. The CDR3 length is 15 residues. CDR3 in DNA: TGTGCCAGCAGCTGGCCGGGACAGGGAATCTACGAGCAGTACTTC. It specifies CASSWPGQGIYEQYF.

This clone was recorded once. In nucleotides, the CDR3 is TGTGCCAGTCAAGGAGGGGCGGGGACCGGGGAGCTGTTTTTT. It yields the protein CASQGGAGTGELFF. The chain couples TRBV28 to TRBJ2-2; maybe TRBD2 (6 bases). CDR1 is MDHEN and CDR2 is SYDVKM in the germline V gene. This CDR3 contains 14 residues. Trimming cost V 9 bases and J 5 bases, with 16 bases left between them.

The chain has TRBV28 and TRBJ2-5; 8 bases match TRBD2. The CDR3 runs 15 residues. The V gene end was trimmed by 3 bases and the J gene end by 3 bases; junction bases not matched to a gene: 6. CDR1 and CDR2 from the germline V gene are MDHEN and SYDVKM. The CDR3 coding sequence is TGTGCCAGCAGTTTTATACTAGCGGACAAAGAGACCCAGTACTTC. This encodes CASSFILADKETQYF. Full variable domain (rest looked up from reference TRBV28 and TRBJ2-5): DVKVTQSSRYLVKRTGEKVFLECVQDMDHENMFWYRQDPGLGLRLIYFSYDVKMKEKGDIPEGYSVSREKKERFSLILESASTNQTSMYLCASSFILADKETQYFGPGTRLLVL.

The CDR3 spells CASSLPVGQGRNQPQHF. The CDR3 nucleotides read TGTGCCAGCAGTTTACCCGTTGGGCAGGGTCGCAATCAGCCCCAGCATTTT. V and J are TRBV28 and TRBJ1-5; D perhaps matches TRBD1 (5 bases). The V end lost 2 bases, the J end lost 2 bases, and 16 bases lay between the germline ends. This CDR3 spans 17 amino acids. The V gene's germline CDR1 is MDHEN and CDR2 SYDVKM.

This chain links TRBV30 with TRBJ2-7; tentatively, D is TRBD2 (6 bases). Trimming left V 2 bases short and J 5 bases short, with 13 bases between. Germline CDR1 and CDR2: GTSNPN and SVGIG (reference sequence). This CDR3 contains 13 residues. The CDR3 spells CAWSPTGSDEQYF. In DNA form, the CDR3 reads TGTGCCTGGAGTCCAACCGGGAGCGACGAGCAGTACTTC.

This clone appeared a single time. V gene TRBV30 combines with J gene TRBJ2-1, with D tentatively TRBD2 (5 bases). The CDR3 spans 13 residues. V was clipped by 0 bases and J by 8 bases, with 11 bases between them. CDR1 and CDR2 from the germline V gene are GTSNPN and SVGIG (reference sequence). The CDR3 protein is CAWSVLGGDEQFF. CDR3 coding DNA: TGTGCCTGGAGTGTACTCGGAGGCGATGAGCAGTTCTTC.

This chain links TRBV7-3 with TRBJ2-1; 8 bases fit TRBD2. With V trimmed by 1 base and J by 4 bases, 3 bases remained unmatched. Germline CDR1 and CDR2: SGHTA and FQGTGA. This CDR3 region has 15 residues. The DNA for the CDR3 is TGTGCCAGCAGCTTAAGTCTAGCGGGTTACAATGAGCAGTTCTTC. Amino acids: CASSLSLAGYNEQFF.

This clone was counted once. Germline and junction disagree at one end, which may indicate a read error. This sequence joins TRBV5-5 and TRBJ1-6; 9 bases are shared with TRBD1. Germline values: CDR1 SGHKS, CDR2 YYEKEE (reference sequence). There are 15 residues in the CDR3. The CDR3 sequence: CASSPGRTGASPLHF. The CDR3 coding sequence is TGCGCCAGCAGCCCTGGGAGGACAGGGGCTTCACCCCTCCACTTT.

This chain joins TRBV7-2 and TRBJ2-3; D is ambiguous. V was trimmed by 1 base and J by 1 base, leaving 3 bases between them. CDR3 length equals 13 residues. Per the germline V gene, CDR1 is SGHTA and CDR2 is FQGNSA. The CDR3 nucleotides read TGTGCCAGCAGCTTAGGAGGCACAGATACGCAGTATTTT. This sequence encodes CASSLGGTDTQYF.

This chain links TRBV9 with TRBJ1-1; D may be TRBD1 (5 bases). Germline V lookup: CDR1 SGDLS, CDR2 YYNGEE. CDR3 length equals 15 residues. The V end was cut by 4 bases, the J end by 5 bases, with 18 bases between. The CDR3 loop reads CASSPTQGIRTEAFF. CDR3 DNA: TGTGCCAGCAGCCCCACCCAGGGTATAAGAACTGAAGCTTTCTTT. Full variable domain (missing parts from reference TRBV9 and TRBJ1-1): DSGVTQTPKHLITATGQRVTLRCSPRSGDLSVYWYQQSLDQGLQFLIQYYNGEERAKGNILERFSAQQFPDLHSELNLSSLELGDSALYFCASSPTQGIRTEAFFGQGTRLTVV.

The V gene is TRBV9, the J gene TRBJ1-1; maybe TRBD1 (5 bases). Trimming pared 4 bases from V and 11 bases from J, leaving 18 bases between. This CDR3 region has 13 residues. CDR1 and CDR2 (germline): SGDLS, YYNGEE. The CDR3 here is CASSPGYSGAAFF. The CDR3 DNA sequence: TGTGCCAGCAGCCCCGGATATAGTGGGGCGGCTTTCTTT.

The chain links TRBV5-6 to TRBJ1-1; D not certain. The length of the CDR3 is 14 residues. Germline V lookup: CDR1 SGHDT, CDR2 YYEEEE. V was trimmed by 2 bases and J by 0 bases, leaving 8 bases between them. CDR3 in amino acids: CASSFDTLNTEAFF. As DNA, the CDR3 is TGTGCCAGCAGCTTTGACACCTTGAACACTGAAGCTTTCTTT. Variable domain in full (rest from reference TRBV5-6 and TRBJ1-1): DAGVTQSPTHLIKTRGQQVTLRCSPKSGHDTVSWYQQALGQGPQFIFQYYEEEERQRGNFPDRFSGHQFPNYSSELNVNALLLGDSALYLCASSFDTLNTEAFFGQGTRLTVV.

The gene calls are TRBV9 and TRBJ1-1; weak D call: TRBD1 (5 bases). The CDR3 totals 15 residues. Per the germline V gene, CDR1 is SGDLS and CDR2 is YYNGEE. With 0 bases removed from V and 1 base from J, the gap between germline ends came to 10 bases. The CDR3 region is CASSVEGHQNTEAFF. CDR3 bases: TGTGCCAGCAGCGTAGAAGGACACCAGAACACTGAAGCTTTCTTT.

The chain carries TRBV5-4 and TRBJ1-1, with 7 bases fitting TRBD1. The germline V gene encodes CDR1 SGHNT and CDR2 YYREEE (reference sequence). CDR3 length: 13 residues. The junction had 2 bases not matched to a gene; V was cut back by 2 bases and J by 4 bases. In nucleotides, the CDR3 is TGTGCCAGCAGCTTAACAGGGGTCACTGAAGCTTTCTTT. This sequence encodes CASSLTGVTEAFF.

This chain joins TRBV6-5 and TRBJ2-5; no firm D call. The V and J ends lost 3 bases and 5 bases respectively, with 10 bases between them. The CDR3 totals 13 residues. In germline, CDR1 is MNHEY, CDR2 SVGAGI. The DNA for the CDR3 is TGTGCCAGCAGTTATAATACTCTGGAGACCCAGTACTTC. It translates to CASSYNTLETQYF.

The chain uses TRBV27 and TRBJ1-4, with D perhaps matching TRBD1 (6 bases). The CDR3 sequence is 15 residues long. The germline V gene encodes CDR1 MNHEY and CDR2 SMNVEV (reference sequence). Trimming stripped 1 base from V and 8 bases from J, with 14 bases between. The CDR3: CASSLWGRGGEKLFF. The CDR3 DNA reads TGTGCCAGCAGTTTATGGGGCAGGGGTGGGGAAAAACTGTTTTTT.

In nucleotides, the CDR3 is TGTGCCAGCAGCGTAGCTGGGGGGGGCGTCTCAGCAGATACGCAGTATTTT. It translates to CASSVAGGGVSADTQYF. The V and J genes are TRBV9 and TRBJ2-3, with a tentative D call TRBD2 (7 bases). This CDR3 has 17 residues. CDR1 is SGDLS and CDR2 is YYNGEE in the germline V gene. Deletions cut 0 bases from V and 4 bases from J, with 18 bases between.

J is TRBJ1-5 and V is TRBV14; TRBD1 might be the D (5 bases). The germline V and J ends were trimmed by 1 base and 4 bases, with 14 bases remaining between them. The CDR3 length is 16 residues. CDR1 and CDR2 (germline): SGHDN, FVKESK. The CDR3 region has the DNA TGTGCCAGCAGCCAAGTGGGGCAGGCCCCAAATCAGCCCCAGCATTTT. Its protein is CASSQVGQAPNQPQHF.

The CDR3 nucleotides read TGTGCCAGCTCACCACCTGACAGGGGGAACACCGGGGAGCTGTTTTTT. Translating gives CASSPPDRGNTGELFF. The chain carries TRBV18 and TRBJ2-2, with 8 bases fitting TRBD1. Germline-derived CDR1 and CDR2 are KGHSH and LQKENI. With V trimmed by 0 bases and J by 1 base, 1 base remained unmatched. The CDR3 runs 16 residues.